This paragraph reports one T cell receptor (beta chain). Its target is not known. Other DNA variants within this sample encode the same CDR3. CDR1 and CDR2 from the germline V gene are SGHRS and YFSETQ. Trimming shortened V by 1 base and J by 0 bases, and 8 bases separated the two germline ends. CDR3 length: 15 amino acids. This entry belongs to a study of CD8+ T cells in alopecia areata. Study at large: Oral tofacitinib, 5 to 10 mg twice daily, was given in an open-label trial.

Notes on the study in general: Clonality exceeded that of normal scalp in lesional scalp, most notably in alopecia totalis/universalis.

After isolation, RNA underwent reverse transcription to generate cDNA as the sequencing template. Profiling relied on immunoSEQ multiplex PCR, and the TCRdb table lists in-frame clones only, not all of them. The sample lists about 160,000 clones; roughly 50% were seen once. Sampling of alopecia areata patients yielded lesional scalp punch biopsies as well as peripheral blood. Specimen: CD4+ T cells sorted from blood. This chain uses TRBV5-1 with TRBJ2-1, with a weak D call TRBD2 (5 bases). The sequence was collected from a human donor with alopecia areata. CDR3 sequence reads: CASSLLGGSYNEQFF. The CDR3 DNA is TGCGCCAGCAGCTTGCTAGGAGGCTCCTACAATGAGCAGTTCTTC.